This TCR beta chain is from a study of beta chain features in type 1 diabetes. General study points: Researchers report that Type 1 diabetes patients had moderately but significantly shorter TCRB CDR3s across all four CD4+ subsets.

The authors reverse transcribed all of the isolated RNA, so sequencing captured expressed TCRB transcripts. Generated by immunoSEQ multiplex PCR, the TCRdb table keeps only in-frame clones and is missing some. The table records under 400,000 clones, over 10% of them present only once. Regarding this clone: Its specificity is unknown.

The source material was naive CD4+ T cells from blood. The TCR was taken from a man between 18 and 29 years old in good health.

CDR3 amino acids: CASSSTGNEQFF. CDR3 DNA sequence: TGTGCCAGCAGCTCGACAGGCAATGAGCAGTTCTTC. The chain joins TRBV11-3 to TRBJ2-1; tentative D call: TRBD1 (6 bases). The germline gives CDR1 SGHNT, CDR2 YENEEA. The germline V and J ends were trimmed by 4 bases and 6 bases, with 7 bases remaining between them. This CDR3 has 12 amino acids.